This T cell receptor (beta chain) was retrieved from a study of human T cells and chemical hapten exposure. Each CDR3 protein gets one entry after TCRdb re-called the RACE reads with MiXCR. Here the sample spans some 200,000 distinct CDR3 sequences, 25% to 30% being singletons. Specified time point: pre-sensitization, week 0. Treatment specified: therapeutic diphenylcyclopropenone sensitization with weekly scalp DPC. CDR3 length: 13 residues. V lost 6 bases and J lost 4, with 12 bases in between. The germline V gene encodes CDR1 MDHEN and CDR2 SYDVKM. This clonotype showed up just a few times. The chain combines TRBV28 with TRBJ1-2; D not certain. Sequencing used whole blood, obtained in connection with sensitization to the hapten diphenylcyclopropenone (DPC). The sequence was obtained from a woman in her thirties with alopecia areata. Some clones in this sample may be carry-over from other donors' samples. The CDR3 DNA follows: TGTGCCAGCAGCGCTGGGAGTCCCTATGGCTACACCTTC. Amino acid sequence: CASSAGSPYGYTF.